This T cell receptor beta chain was documented in a study of cytomegalovirus exposure and HLA in healthy donors. From germline, CDR1 is SGHRS and CDR2 YFSETQ. V was clipped by 1 base and J by 8 bases, with 7 bases between them. This CDR3 has 12 amino acids. Notes on the study in general: Reports showed the classifier diagnosing cytomegalovirus status with high specificity and sensitivity.

Notes on this clone: The antigen is undetermined.

The PCR made use of 60 Vbeta and 13 Jbeta primers. TCRdb keeps only in-frame clones here, not all; method: immunoSEQ multiplex PCR. The table has 150,000 to 160,000 clones, about 74% seen once. The chain employs TRBV5-1 and TRBJ2-4; D not certain. This receptor was identified in a woman between 40 and 50 years old in good health and CMV-seronegative. Sequenced sample: PBMCs. The DNA for the CDR3 is TGCGCCAGCAGCTTGCACGAGGACATTCAGTACTTC. It translates to CASSLHEDIQYF.